This T cell receptor (beta chain) was retrieved from a study of blood T cell repertoires in COVID-19. About the research overall: The analysed material was cDNA or gDNA that came from T cells, B-cell-depleted T cells, or PBMCs.

This clone was detected only once. Original methodology: Reference gene primers were amplified, and this amplification served to estimate nucleated cell counts. This table comes from immunoSEQ multiplex PCR, and its TCRdb copy is limited to in-frame clones, with some not included. Clone size and the V and J calls come from that table; the DNA yielded D and trimming. The sample records 65,000 to 90,000 clones, about four fifths being singletons. Germline V gene data show CDR1 as SGHDT and CDR2 as YYEEEE. Trimming removed 4 bases at V and 2 bases at J, with 3 bases between. The CDR3 has 11 amino acids. The sample was peripheral blood. This TCR came from a woman of 80 years or more with active or convalescent COVID-19. J is TRBJ1-2 and V is TRBV5-6; D call uncertain. CDR3: CASSTNYGYTF. The CDR3 DNA is TGTGCCAGCAGCACAAACTATGGCTACACCTTC.